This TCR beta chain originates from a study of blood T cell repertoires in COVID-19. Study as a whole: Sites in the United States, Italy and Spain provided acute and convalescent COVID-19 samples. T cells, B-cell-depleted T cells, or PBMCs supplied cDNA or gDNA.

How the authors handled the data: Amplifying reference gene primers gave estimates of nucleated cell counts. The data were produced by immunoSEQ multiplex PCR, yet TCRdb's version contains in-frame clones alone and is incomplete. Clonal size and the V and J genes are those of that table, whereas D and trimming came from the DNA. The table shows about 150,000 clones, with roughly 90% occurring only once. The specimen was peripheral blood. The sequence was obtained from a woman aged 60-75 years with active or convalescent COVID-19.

CDR3 nucleotides: TGCGCCAGCAGCTCTCAGGACAGTTATTCACCCCTCCACTTT. Translating it yields CASSSQDSYSPLHF. The V and J genes are TRBV5-1 and TRBJ1-6, with TRBD1 as a possible D gene (6 bases). V was shortened by 3 bases and J by 8 bases, with 12 bases between the two germline ends. Germline V gene lookup returns CDR1 SGHRS and CDR2 YFSETQ. The CDR3 runs 14 residues. The full variable domain, in which reference TRBV5-1 and TRBJ1-6 provide the parts outside the CDR3, is KAGVTQTPRYLIKTRGQQVTLSCSPISGHRSVSWYQQTPGQGLQFLFEYFSETQRNKGNFPGRFSGRQFSNSRSEMNVSTLELGDSALYLCASSSQDSYSPLHFGNGTRLTVT.